The rows below give T cell receptor beta chains drawn from one sample of a study of cytomegalovirus exposure and HLA in healthy donors. Profiling relied on immunoSEQ multiplex PCR, and the TCRdb table lists in-frame clones only, not all of them. The sample lists more than 95,000 clones, 70% to 85% seen once, with 3% to 5% in the top ten. The sequenced sample consisted of PBMCs. These receptors originate from a middle-aged man in good health and CMV-seropositive. Each CDR3 is given with its conserved first and last residue. A D gene is named only where the DNA matches it firmly. The size entry is marked missing in some rows and otherwise reads once, few, many or a size class.

V gene	clone size	D gene	J gene	CDR3 protein	CDR3 DNA
TRBV6-1	NA	NA	TRBJ2-5	CASSPVGETQYF	TGTGCCAGCAGTCCGGTCGGAGAGACCCAGTACTTC
TRBV6-1	NA	TRBD1	TRBJ2-7	CASSAGTGGYEQYF	TGTGCCAGCAGTGCCGGGACAGGGGGCTACGAGCAGTACTTC
TRBV6-1	NA	TRBD1	TRBJ1-5	CASSPGQGASQPQHF	TGTGCCAGCAGTCCGGGACAGGGGGCTTCGCAGCCCCAGCATTTT
TRBV10-1	few	NA	TRBJ2-2	CASSLLTSPPGELFF	TGCGCCAGCAGTCTATTGACTAGTCCCCCCGGGGAGCTGTTTTTT
TRBV28	NA	NA	TRBJ2-5	CASSPRWETQYF	TGTGCCAGCAGTCCTCGGTGGGAGACCCAGTACTTC
TRBV29-1	NA	NA	TRBJ1-5	CSVGWGLSNQPQHF	TGCAGCGTTGGTTGGGGGCTGAGCAATCAGCCCCAGCATTTT
TRBV6-5	NA	TRBD1	TRBJ1-1	CASSWTGEDTEAFF	TGTGCCAGCAGTTGGACAGGGGAGGATACTGAAGCTTTCTTT
TRBV11-2	NA	NA	TRBJ2-1	CASSTDNEQFF	TGTGCCAGCAGCACAGACAATGAGCAGTTCTTC
TRBV6-1	NA	NA	TRBJ2-7	CASSSTGPYEQYF	TGTGCCAGCAGTTCCACAGGGCCCTACGAGCAGTACTTC
TRBV9	few	TRBD2	TRBJ2-5	CASSVGTSATHIQETQYF	TGTGCCAGCAGCGTCGGGACTAGCGCAACGCACATCCAAGAGACCCAGTACTTC
TRBV18	NA	NA	TRBJ2-3	CASSPLGGRVFADTQYF	TGTGCCAGCTCACCCCTCGGGGGTAGGGTCTTCGCAGATACGCAGTATTTT
TRBV6-5	NA	NA	TRBJ1-4	CATQGATNEKLFF	TGTGCCACCCAGGGTGCAACTAATGAAAAACTGTTTTTT
TRBV15	NA	NA	TRBJ1-1	CATSKIGGGNTEAFF	TGTGCCACCAGCAAGATAGGGGGGGGGAACACTGAAGCTTTCTTT
TRBV5-1	NA	NA	TRBJ1-1	CASSGQLNTEAFF	TGCGCCAGCAGCGGACAACTGAACACTGAAGCTTTCTTT
TRBV5-1	NA	NA	TRBJ1-6	CASRSGVVDNSPLHF	TGCGCCAGCCGTTCTGGAGTGGTTGATAATTCACCCCTCCACTTT
TRBV5-4	few	TRBD2	TRBJ2-7	CASSKTSGSSYEQYF	TGTGCCAGCAGCAAAACTAGCGGGAGCTCCTACGAGCAGTACTTC
TRBV5-4	NA	NA	TRBJ2-5	CASSLAGSPPETQYF	TGTGCCAGCAGCTTGGCCGGGTCCCCCCCGGAGACCCAGTACTTC
TRBV4-1	NA	NA	TRBJ1-1	CASSAGQNTEAFF	TGCGCCAGCAGTGCGGGGCAGAACACTGAAGCTTTCTTT
TRBV2	NA	TRBD1	TRBJ2-3	CASRDDRGPDTQYF	TGTGCCAGCAGGGACGACAGGGGGCCAGATACGCAGTATTTT
TRBV6-4	NA	TRBD1	TRBJ2-1	CASSLGQGADNEQFF	TGTGCCAGCAGTTTGGGACAGGGAGCAGACAATGAGCAGTTCTTC
TRBV6-5	NA	TRBD2	TRBJ2-3	CASSFSGGVADTQYF	TGTGCCAGCAGCTTTAGCGGGGGGGTCGCAGATACGCAGTATTTT
TRBV27	NA	TRBD1	TRBJ1-2	CASSDPSTGGDYGYTF	TGTGCCAGCAGCGACCCAAGCACAGGGGGCGACTATGGCTACACCTTC
TRBV7-2	NA	NA	TRBJ1-1	CASSSGVSTEAFF	TGTGCCAGCAGCTCAGGGGTGAGCACTGAAGCTTTCTTT
TRBV6-1	NA	NA	TRBJ2-7	CASSELGEQYF	TGTGCCAGCAGTGAACTCGGCGAGCAGTACTTC
TRBV4-2	NA	TRBD2	TRBJ2-1	CASSQVELAGAFGEQFF	TGTGCCAGCAGCCAAGTAGAACTAGCGGGTGCCTTTGGTGAGCAGTTCTTC
TRBV6-1	NA	TRBD1	TRBJ2-1	CATLRGLVGNEQFF	TGTGCCACTTTGAGGGGGCTCGTGGGCAATGAGCAGTTCTTC
TRBV6-1	NA	TRBD1	TRBJ2-1	CASSEYVGTGVRSSYNEQFF	TGTGCCAGCAGTGAATATGTGGGGACAGGCGTAAGGAGCTCCTACAATGAGCAGTTCTTC
TRBV6-1	NA	NA	TRBJ2-5	CASSEAELRQTQYF	TGTGCCAGCAGTGAAGCCGAACTGAGGCAGACCCAGTACTTC
TRBV19	NA	NA	TRBJ2-7	CASSRLGRGSYEQYF	TGTGCCAGTAGTAGGTTGGGTAGGGGCTCCTACGAGCAGTACTTC
TRBV29-1	NA	NA	TRBJ2-1	CSAFERDNEQFF	TGCAGCGCATTTGAGAGGGACAATGAGCAGTTCTTC
TRBV30	NA	NA	TRBJ2-5	CASSPETRRQETQYF	TGTGCCTCCTCTCCCGAGACTAGAAGGCAAGAGACCCAGTACTTC
TRBV5-1	NA	NA	TRBJ1-1	CASSLGAGAFSEAFF	TGCGCCAGCAGCTTGGGTGCGGGGGCATTTTCTGAAGCTTTCTTT
TRBV6-1	NA	NA	TRBJ1-2	CASSVTASNYGYTF	TGTGCCAGCAGCGTGACAGCTTCTAACTATGGCTACACCTTC
TRBV5-1	NA	TRBD1	TRBJ2-5	CASSEGQVETQYF	TGCGCCAGCAGCGAGGGACAGGTTGAGACCCAGTACTTC
TRBV7-3	NA	TRBD1	TRBJ2-2	CASSVKGAAGELFF	TGTGCCAGCAGCGTTAAGGGGGCCGCCGGGGAGCTGTTTTTT
TRBV7-2	NA	NA	TRBJ2-7	CASSLGPWTDGYEQYF	TGTGCCAGCAGCTTAGGACCCTGGACAGATGGTTACGAGCAGTACTTC
TRBV5-4	NA	TRBD1	TRBJ1-1	CASSQLGQGRPEAFF	TGTGCCAGCAGCCAATTAGGACAGGGGCGCCCTGAAGCTTTCTTT
TRBV27	few	NA	TRBJ2-3	CASRHRGAFDTDTQYF	TGTGCCAGCAGACACCGGGGGGCATTCGACACAGATACGCAGTATTTT
TRBV5-1	NA	NA	TRBJ2-3	CASSVLSDTQYF	TGCGCCAGCAGCGTACTTAGTGATACGCAGTATTTT
TRBV30	once	NA	TRBJ2-2	CAWIRQVPGELFF	TGTGCCTGGATTCGACAGGTACCCGGGGAGCTGTTTTTT
TRBV7-9	NA	TRBD1	TRBJ1-3	CASSLGDSSGNTIYF	TGTGCCAGCAGCTTAGGGGACAGCTCTGGAAACACCATATATTTT
TRBV6-1	few	TRBD1	TRBJ2-1	CASGRDRDLNEQFF	TGTGCCAGCGGCCGGGACAGGGACTTAAATGAGCAGTTCTTC
TRBV7-2	NA	NA	TRBJ2-1	CASSPSLDSISEQFF	TGTGCCAGCAGCCCCTCCCTGGACAGTATTAGTGAGCAGTTCTTC
TRBV5-1	NA	TRBD1	TRBJ1-1	CASSSRDREWNTEAFF	TGCGCCAGCAGCTCCCGGGACAGGGAATGGAACACTGAAGCTTTCTTT